Sequencing of this T cell receptor beta chain was carried out in a study of early T cells in non-severe SARS-CoV-2 infection. As for the study in general: Sequencing of unsorted whole blood was done on bulk RNA, leaving chains unpaired.

A single record per CDR3 protein comes from TCRdb applying MiXCR to the 5' RACE reads. The sample consists of approximately 73,000 distinct CDR3 sequences, around 13% of them appearing once. In its sample, this clonotype was seen many times. With 3 bases clipped from V and 2 bases from J, the junction kept 3 bases outside the gene matches. Per germline, CDR1 MDHEN and CDR2 SYDVKM. The CDR3 contains 15 residues. This chain joins TRBV28 and TRBJ2-7; TRBD2 aligns across 11 bases. The TCR sequence derives from an adult who was a healthcare worker with PCR-confirmed SARS-CoV-2 infection or an uninfected control (not recorded which). Input material: whole blood. The DNA for the CDR3 is TGTGCCAGCAGTTTGGCTAGCGGGAGGACCTACGAGCAGTACTTC. Translation gives CASSLASGRTYEQYF. Variable domain in full (rest from reference TRBV28 and TRBJ2-7): DVKVTQSSRYLVKRTGEKVFLECVQDMDHENMFWYRQDPGLGLRLIYFSYDVKMKEKGDIPEGYSVSREKKERFSLILESASTNQTSMYLCASSLASGRTYEQYFGPGTRLTVT.